This T cell receptor (beta chain) was documented in a study of shared clonotypes between healthy human individuals. Overall study context: Three CD4 naive, three CD4 memory, two CD8 naive and one CD8 memory plate were used per donor. Notes on the study in general: Even with large depth, rarefaction showed that sorted-subset sequencing was incomplete. Naive subsets, compared against memory subsets, generally had larger estimated richness values.

Germline V gene data show CDR1 as SGHVS and CDR2 as FQNEAQ. Trimming cost V 5 bases and J 5 bases; bases outside gene matches: 13. The CDR3 contains 16 residues. It was across several immunoSEQ plates that each subset's genomic DNA was evenly split. Method: immunoSEQ multiplex PCR; TCRdb's copy keeps in-frame clones and lacks some. The sample holds a few hundred thousand clones, more than 60% seen once. This clone occurred once. Its specificity is unknown. The sequence came from a man aged 30 to 39 in good health. This chain uses TRBV7-8 with TRBJ2-3; 7 nucleotides agree with TRBD1. The source material was memory CD4+ T cells sorted from blood. Subset: CD45RA-negative fraction. This CDR3 reads CASSRTGFTGGDTQYF. CDR3 nucleotides: TGTGCCAGCAGCCGGACAGGTTTTACGGGTGGAGATACGCAGTATTTT. The entire variable domain, with the rest obtained from reference TRBV7-8 and TRBJ2-3, is as follows: GAGVSQSPRYKVAKRGQDVALRCDPISGHVSLFWYQQALGQGPEFLTYFQNEAQLDKSGLPSDRFFAERPEGSVSTLKIQRTQQEDSAVYLCASSRTGFTGGDTQYFGPGTRLTVL.